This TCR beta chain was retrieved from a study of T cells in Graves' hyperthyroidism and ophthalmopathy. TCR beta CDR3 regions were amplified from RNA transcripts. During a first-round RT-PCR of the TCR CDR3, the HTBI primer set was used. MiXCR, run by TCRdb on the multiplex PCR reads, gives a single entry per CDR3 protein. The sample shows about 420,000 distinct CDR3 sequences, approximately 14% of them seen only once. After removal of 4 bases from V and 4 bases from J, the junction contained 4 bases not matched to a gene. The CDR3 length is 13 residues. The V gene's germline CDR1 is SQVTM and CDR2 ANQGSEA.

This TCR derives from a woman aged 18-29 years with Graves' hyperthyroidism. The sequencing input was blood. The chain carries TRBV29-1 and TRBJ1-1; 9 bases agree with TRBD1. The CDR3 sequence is CSVVGTGSTEAFF. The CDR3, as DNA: TGCAGCGTTGTTGGGACAGGGTCCACTGAAGCTTTCTTT.